The TCR beta chain under discussion was sequenced for a study of T-cell memory formation after mild COVID-19. Study-wide points: Among clones contracting day 15 to 85, CD4/CD8 was balanced, whereas later expanders leaned CD4+.

For this clonotype: Its matching antigen is unknown.

Germline values: CDR1 SGDLS, CDR2 YYNGEE. V was pared by 1 base and J by 8 bases, with 16 bases between. The CDR3 is 15 amino acids. TCRdb independently ran MiXCR on the 5' RACE reads; one entry per CDR3 protein. The table records hundreds of thousands of distinct CDR3 sequences, roughly 22% of them present only once. The source is an adult woman who had mild COVID-19 (a few samples of this study predate the infection). Cell type and time point are not known. This chain connects TRBV9 to TRBJ2-1, with D hard to call. The sequencing sample was made of PBMCs or a T cell subset sorted from them (not recorded which). The CDR3 DNA reads TGTGCCAGCAGCGTATATATGGGTGGTATGTATGAGCAGTTCTTC. It is translated as CASSVYMGGMYEQFF.